This record looks at one T cell receptor (beta chain) sequence and its context. This clone was found once. The specificity of this receptor is unknown. It has no much larger one-base neighbor in the sample; base qualities were not kept. The CDR3, from cysteine to phenylalanine, totals 15 residues. Here the CDR3 DNA is all that survives: 45 bases in frame from base 1. CDR1 is given as SGHRS and CDR2 as YFSETQ, both from the germline V gene. V has 2 bases trimmed and J has 5 bases trimmed; junction bases matching no gene number 5. The source of the sample is a study of beta chain features in type 1 diabetes (dated by TCRdb to the late 2010s). Broadly, across the study: Mean age, gender distribution, total cell number and subset yield did not differ between patients and healthy donors. Regulatory and stem cell-like memory subsets were isolated from only 8 patients and roughly 8 healthy donors, whereas naive and central memory subsets came from all 30 or so donors. The study compared TCRB repertoires of sorted circulating CD4+ T cell subsets between recently diagnosed type 1 diabetes patients and matched healthy donors. A total of roughly 100 million sorted cells were examined across all samples, and the number of cells per subset was strongly correlated with RNA yield.

What the research found in general, with its limitations: In all four CD4+ subsets, TCRB CDR3 length was moderately but significantly shorter in type 1 diabetes patients. Only small numbers of individuals were included in the HLA sub-analyses, which left unresolved whether HLA type had any influence on TCRB rearrangement. Naive, central memory and regulatory TCRB repertoires appeared to be more similar among patients than among healthy donors. PCR might favor shorter templates, but patient and control samples were amplified and corrected together, so any skew would affect both groups equally. Because cDNA was sequenced instead of genomic DNA, highly expressing activated cells could be over-represented, though the groups showed no difference in activation or CD3 levels. At VDJ recombination sites, type 1 diabetes patients had fewer insertions and more deleted nucleotides, which implies abnormalities in thymic rearrangement.

The entire amount of isolated RNA was reverse transcribed using the High Capacity cDNA Reverse Transcription Kit, so the sequenced TCRB transcripts were expressed ones. Deep immunoSEQ sequencing was performed on naive, central memory and regulatory T cell samples, with an average of about 4 million total reads per sample. Sorted cells were lysed in RLT buffer, and RNA was extracted using DNase-treated RNeasy Micro or Mini kits according to cell number. To prevent cross-contamination, every cell subset was processed on its own, while patient and healthy donor samples were processed together. The immunoSEQ multiplex PCR was used to amplify TCRB sequences from cDNA, yielding 87-bp fragments that span the CDR3 region. The amplicons were sequenced using the Illumina HiSeq platform. Regarding the original processing steps: PCR bias was computationally corrected using synthetic template baselines, reads within Hamming distance 2 were collapsed, and singletons that could not be merged were discarded. Reads were aligned against IMGT so that V, D and J genes, CDR3 length and insertions or deletions at six rearrangement sites could be assigned. Within each subset, clonotype counts were normalized to the number of sorted cells before true diversity and Gini coefficients were calculated with the tcR R package. Repertoire sharing was quantified using the overlap coefficient calculated on TCRB nucleotide sequences. As a proxy for the pre-selection repertoire, out-of-frame TCRB sequences from naive cells were analyzed. This is the immuneACCESS table as TCRdb keeps it, with only in-frame sequences that have V and J called. A part of the clones is gone; compared with another copy, unresolved V genes explain less than half, and the rest is unexplained. V and J calls and clone size are those listed in that table; D and trimming were worked out from the DNA. The sample table records 430,000 or so clones; 11% of these occur just once. 0.045% to 0.05% of the sample is taken by the ten largest.

From each donor, a single peripheral blood sample of roughly 0.11 L on average was drawn into heparinised tubes. Naive, central memory, regulatory and stem cell-like memory CD4+ T cells were sorted on a BD FACSAria II using a panel including CD45RO, CCR7, CD25, CD127, CD95 and CD27. All sorted populations exceeded 95% purity. PBMCs were isolated right away by Lymphoprep density gradient centrifugation and were stained directly, without culture. To minimize batch effects, samples were stained and sorted in pairs, one healthy donor with one patient per experiment. Sequenced input: naive CD4+ T cells from blood. The sample's cell subset or site label, decoded: true naive CD4+ T cells. The receptor was isolated from a woman between 18 and 29 years old in good health. The chain joins TRBV5-1 to TRBJ2-1; 9 of the junction bases match TRBD1. The bases read TGCGCCAGCAGCTTTCCGGACAGGGGAGACAATGAGCAGTTCTTC. Its translation reads: CASSFPDRGDNEQFF.